This is a list of T cell receptor beta chains from one sample in a study of blood T cell repertoires in COVID-19. Profiled with immunoSEQ multiplex PCR; TCRdb holds only in-frame clones, not every one. Here the sample spans under 300,000 clones, approximately 78% being singletons. The specimen sequenced was peripheral blood. Source of these receptors: a woman younger than 30 with acute or convalescent COVID-19. CDR3s leave out the opening cysteine and the closing phenylalanine or tryptophan. A D gene is named only where the DNA matches it firmly. Clone size is not always given. Where it is, it says once, few, many or a class for expanded clones.

>NA|NA|TRBV18
ASSHPLSVETQY
>NA|TRBD2|TRBV7-2
ASRRGGSYEQY
>NA|NA|TRBV3-1/TRBV3-2
ASSRGVEYNEQF
>NA|NA|TRBV5-1
ASSLGGTSSYEQY
>few|NA|TRBV19
ASMDGSSGNTIY
>NA|NA|TRBV30
AWSVSWAEQY
>NA|NA|TRBV28
ASSLREAF
>few|NA|TRBV4-2
ASSLARRGEDEQF
>NA|TRBD2|TRBV19
ASSRLWGRAGETQY
>NA|TRBD1|TRBV29-1
SIGQGAVADTQY
>NA|NA|TRBV29-1
SVPGASVDQETQY
>NA|NA|TRBV12-3/TRBV12-4
ASTEGERLTQY
>NA|TRBD1|TRBV6-6
ASSDRGDGYT
>NA|TRBD1|TRBV18
ASSPGQGRTEAF
>NA|NA|TRBV16
ASSQSQVGEQY
>NA|TRBD1|TRBV27
ASSSPGQGSYGYT
>NA|NA|TRBV10-3
AISDTGKWGNTIY
>NA|TRBD1|TRBV19
ASMGDSLGSYNEQF
>NA|NA|TRBV19
ASSIEAGTVNQPQH
>NA|TRBD1|TRBV12-5
ASGWGTGGNTEAF
>NA|NA|TRBV9
ASSVGSRLSYEQY
>NA|TRBD2|TRBV6-6
ASSGELAGGGFLSYNEQF
>NA|NA|TRBV7-9
ASSLDVGGSPLH
>NA|TRBD2|TRBV29-1
SVTWAGGPSNEQF
>once|NA|TRBV11-2
ASSFGVSTEAF
>few|NA|TRBV6-1
ASSENPGSYGYT
>NA|NA|TRBV7-2
ASSLAGAQETQY
>NA|NA|TRBV2
ASSERSLPGPGELF
>once|TRBD1|TRBV7-8
ASSLGPRDRGTEAF
>NA|NA|TRBV24-1
ATSDRGGGGVKETQY
>NA|TRBD1|TRBV7-2
ASSLFRGRVGTGELF
>NA|NA|TRBV5-1
ASSLEVASGTDTQY
>NA|NA|TRBV20-1
SARSYEQY
>NA|NA|TRBV20-1
SARGTNEAF
>NA|TRBD2|TRBV27
ASTAGVRNEQF
>NA|NA|TRBV19
ASTGDFPHTDTQY
>NA|NA|TRBV7-2
ASSSKIWTDMNTEAF
>NA|TRBD2|TRBV5-4
ASSLAASGRSEQY
>once|NA|TRBV27
ASSSTVYQETQY
>few|NA|TRBV12-3/TRBV12-4
ASSPRGRYGYT
>NA|NA|TRBV2
ASGTDLNEKLF
>NA|TRBD1|TRBV9
ASSVGTGAQPQH
>NA|NA|TRBV14
ASRRGSGNTIY
>NA|NA|TRBV28
ASSFAGASTDTQY
>NA|NA|TRBV24-1
ATSDPPSGHSNTGELF
>few|TRBD1|TRBV7-9
AYRTGNEKLF
>few|TRBD2|TRBV5-1
ASSETSGLYEQY
>NA|TRBD2|TRBV2
AGKMVAGPREAQY
>NA|TRBD1|TRBV11-2
ASSFTGTEYTEAF
>NA|NA|TRBV6-2/TRBV6-3
ASSYAGTGANVLT
>NA|NA|TRBV5-6
ASSLGTVAKNIQY
>NA|NA|TRBV7-6
ASSLVGVVAGSGYEQY
>NA|NA|TRBV18
ASSPRGFHGELF
>NA|TRBD2|TRBV6-5
ASQLSGSSYNEQF
>NA|NA|TRBV2
ASNREKNNEQF
>few|TRBD2|TRBV7-9
ASSTRLAGGERETQY
>NA|TRBD1|TRBV15
ATGDRERVDGYT